This T cell receptor (beta chain) emerged from a study of STAT5B mutations in CD4+ large granular lymphocyte leukemia. Overall study findings and caveats: No patients shared main leukemic clonotypes, though about 24% appeared at low frequency elsewhere. Data were not HLA-matched across samples.

The assay was immunoSEQ multiplex PCR, and TCRdb's table has in-frame clones only and misses some. The profile shows under 35,000 clones, 65% to 70% of them singletons. This clone has only one observation. Its target is not known. CDR3 length: 16 residues. The trim removed 5 bases at V and 1 base at J, leaving 7 bases unmatched. Germline CDR1 and CDR2: SEHNR and FQNEAQ (reference sequence). The genes are TRBV7-9 and TRBJ2-1; the match to TRBD1 covers 8 bases. The sequencing input was CD4+ T cells from blood buffy coats. This receptor was taken from a human donor in good health. The CDR3 spells CASSRTGQESYNEQFF. CDR3 sequence (DNA): TGTGCCAGCAGCCGAACGGGACAGGAGTCCTACAATGAGCAGTTCTTC.